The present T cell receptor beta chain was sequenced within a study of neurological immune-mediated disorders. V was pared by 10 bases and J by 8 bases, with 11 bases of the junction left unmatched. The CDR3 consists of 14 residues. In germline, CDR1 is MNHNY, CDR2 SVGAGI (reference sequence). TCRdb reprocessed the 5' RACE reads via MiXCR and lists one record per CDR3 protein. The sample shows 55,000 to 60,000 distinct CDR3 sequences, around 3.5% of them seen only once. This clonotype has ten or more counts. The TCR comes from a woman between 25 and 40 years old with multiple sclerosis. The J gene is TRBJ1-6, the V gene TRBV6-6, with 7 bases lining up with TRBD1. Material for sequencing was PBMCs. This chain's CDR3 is CATQTGTVDSPLHF. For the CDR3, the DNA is TGTGCCACCCAAACCGGGACAGTGGATTCACCCCTCCACTTT.